The 15 T cell receptor beta chains below all came from one sample that was sequenced in a study of T cell responses to AZD1222 COVID-19 vaccine. Produced via immunoSEQ multiplex PCR; TCRdb's table is partial and in-frame only. The repertoire holds some 150,000 clones, with 94% as singletons. The specimen was peripheral blood, collected on day 0 of AZD1222 vaccination. These receptors originate from an adult in good health.

The V and J genes are TRBV14 and TRBJ1-1, with D perhaps matching TRBD1 (5 bases). Looked up from germline, CDR1 is SGHDN and CDR2 is FVKESK. Trimming removed 4 bases at V and 3 bases at J, with 12 bases between. The CDR3 sequence is 14 residues long. The CDR3 loop is CASSPDRGDTEAFF. In nucleotides, the CDR3 is TGTGCCAGCAGCCCCGACAGAGGGGACACTGAAGCTTTCTTT. The whole variable domain, remainder taken from reference TRBV14 and TRBJ1-1, is EAGVTQFPSHSVIEKGQTVTLRCDPISGHDNLYWYRRVMGKEIKFLLHFVKESKQDESGMPNNRFLAERTGGTYSTLKVQPAELEDSGVYFCASSPDRGDTEAFFGQGTRLTVV.

The chain joins TRBV5-1 to TRBJ1-2, with 7 nucleotides matching TRBD1. This CDR3 has 14 residues. Trimming cost V 1 base and J 2 bases; bases outside gene matches: 2. Germline V lookup: CDR1 SGHRS, CDR2 YFSETQ. CDR3 region: CASSLTGENYGYTF. DNA for the CDR3: TGCGCCAGCAGCTTGACAGGGGAAAACTATGGCTACACCTTC.

In this sample, this clone turned up once. The chain employs TRBV27 and TRBJ1-2; weak D call: TRBD1 (6 bases). Germline V gene data show CDR1 as MNHEY and CDR2 as SMNVEV (reference sequence). V was cut by 3 bases and J by 7 bases, with 12 bases left in between. The CDR3 is 13 amino acids. The CDR3 loop is CASSFGGASGYTF. In DNA form, the CDR3 reads TGTGCCAGCAGTTTTGGGGGGGCGAGTGGCTACACCTTC.

This rearrangement joins TRBV28 to TRBJ2-6, with a possible D match to TRBD1 (5 bases). Trimming left V 10 bases short and J 0 bases short, with 19 bases between. From germline, CDR1 is MDHEN and CDR2 SYDVKM. This CDR3 contains 17 residues. This CDR3 reads CATYPTADLSGANVLTF. DNA for the CDR3: TGTGCCACCTACCCGACAGCAGACCTCTCTGGGGCCAACGTCCTGACTTTC.

The V call is TRBV7-9, the J call TRBJ2-7; weak D call: TRBD2 (5 bases). Looked up from germline, CDR1 is SEHNR and CDR2 is FQNEAQ (reference sequence). V shed 5 bases and J shed 4 bases, with 18 bases lying between them. The length of the CDR3 is 15 residues. The DNA for the CDR3 is TGTGCCAGCAGCCGCGCGGGCTCAGAACTATACGAGCAGTACGTC. Translation: CASSRAGSELYEQYV.

V usage is TRBV4-1 and J usage is TRBJ2-2, with 16 nucleotides matching TRBD2. The CDR3 loop spans 17 amino acids. Germline CDR1 MGHRA, CDR2 YSYEKL. The J segment lost 5 bases and the V segment lost 5 bases, leaving 5 bases of the junction unmatched. The chain's CDR3 is CASSGTSGGAFTGELFF. CDR3 sequence (DNA): TGCGCCAGCAGCGGGACTAGCGGGGGGGCCTTTACCGGGGAGCTGTTTTTT.

The V and J genes are TRBV6-2 or TRBV6-3 and TRBJ1-1; perhaps TRBD1 as D (6 bases). In germline, CDR1 is MNHEY, CDR2 SVGEGT. The V and J ends lost 4 bases and 11 bases respectively, with 26 bases between them. The CDR3 sequence is 16 residues long. The CDR3 bases are TGTGCCAGCAGTTCATCCCAGGGGAGGATTAGGCTTGAGGCTTTCTTT. Translated: CASSSSQGRIRLEAFF.

In the case of this clone: This sample includes further DNA sequences coding for the same CDR3. The J gene is TRBJ1-5, the V gene TRBV27; D not certain. V lost 4 bases and J 1 base, leaving 5 bases between the germline ends. Germline loops: CDR1 MNHEY, CDR2 SMNVEV (reference sequence). The CDR3 is 13 residues long. The CDR3 region is CASSYGSNQPQHF. CDR3 coding DNA: TGTGCCAGCAGTTACGGGAGCAATCAGCCCCAGCATTTT.

The V call is TRBV5-1, the J call TRBJ2-2; D is possibly TRBD1 or TRBD2 (5 bases each). V was trimmed by 0 bases and J by 6 bases, leaving 18 bases between them. Germline CDR1 and CDR2: SGHRS and YFSETQ. The CDR3 runs 17 residues. The DNA of the CDR3 is TGCGCCAGCAGCTTGGTTGGCAGGGCGGTCGGGGCCGGGGAGCTGTTTTTT. Its translation is CASSLVGRAVGAGELFF.

V is TRBV11-2 and J is TRBJ2-1, with D possibly TRBD2 on 6 matching bases. Trimming cost V 7 bases and J 6 bases, with 10 bases left between them. From germline, CDR1 is SGHAT and CDR2 FQNNGV. CDR3 size: 12 residues. CDR3 nucleotides: TGTGCCAGCACCCAGACTAGCAATGAGCAGTTCTTC. Protein: CASTQTSNEQFF.

This chain connects TRBV2 to TRBJ1-2; 8 bases agree with TRBD1. Germline V gene sequence: CDR1 SNHLY, CDR2 FYNNEI. The V segment lost 6 bases and the J segment 8 bases; nucleotides outside the gene matches: 11. This CDR3 is 14 amino acids long. The DNA of the CDR3 is TGTGCCAGCAGGACAGGACAGGGATTATTGGGCTACACCTTC. Its protein is CASRTGQGLLGYTF.

The V call is TRBV7-8, the J call TRBJ1-2; unclear D gene. The V gene's germline CDR1 is SGHVS and CDR2 FQNEAQ. Trimming took off 0 bases at V and 6 bases at J, with 14 bases between the two ends. The CDR3 has 15 residues. CDR3 amino acids: CASSLAGRTRNGYTF. DNA for the CDR3: TGTGCCAGCAGCTTAGCTGGGCGGACTCGAAATGGCTACACCTTC.

The CDR3 DNA sequence: TGTGCCAGCAGTACGACAGCACCAGCAACTAATGAAAAACTGTTTTTT. As protein: CASSTTAPATNEKLFF. The chain combines TRBV28 with TRBJ1-4, with D possibly TRBD1 on 5 matching bases. Looked up from germline, CDR1 is MDHEN and CDR2 is SYDVKM. With 5 bases removed from V and 0 bases from J, the gap between germline ends came to 13 bases. The CDR3 has 16 amino acids.

This chain joins TRBV6-5 and TRBJ2-1; 8 bases are shared with TRBD2. CDR1 and CDR2 (germline): MNHEY, SVGAGI. This CDR3 has 14 amino acids. V shed 7 bases and J 2 bases; nucleotides not matched to a gene: 4. The DNA for the CDR3 is TGTGCCAGCACCCTGACTAGCGCCTACAATGAGCAGTTCTTC. It specifies CASTLTSAYNEQFF.

Turning to this clone: One end of the junction is discordant with germline, which a read error may explain. The rearrangement joins TRBV29-1 to TRBJ2-1; 10 positions agree with TRBD2. Germline CDR1 is SQVTM and CDR2 is ANQGSEA. The CDR3 contains 14 residues. The CDR3 nucleotides are TGCAGCGCTGAAAGGCTAGCGGGAGTTAATGAGCAGTTCTTC. The encoded protein is CSAERLAGVNEQFF.